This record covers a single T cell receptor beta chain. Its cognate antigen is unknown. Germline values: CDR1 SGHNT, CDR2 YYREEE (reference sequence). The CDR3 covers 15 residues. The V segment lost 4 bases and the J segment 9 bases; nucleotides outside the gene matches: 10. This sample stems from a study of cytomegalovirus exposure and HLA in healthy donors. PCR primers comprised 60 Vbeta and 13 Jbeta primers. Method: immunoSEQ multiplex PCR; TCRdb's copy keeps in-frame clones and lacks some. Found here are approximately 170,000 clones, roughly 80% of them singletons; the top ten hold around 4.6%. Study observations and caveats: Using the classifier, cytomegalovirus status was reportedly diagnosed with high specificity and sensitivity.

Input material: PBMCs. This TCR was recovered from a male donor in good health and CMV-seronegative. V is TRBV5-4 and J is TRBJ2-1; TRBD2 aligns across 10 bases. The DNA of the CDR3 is TGTGCCAGCAGCCGAGGGACTAGCGTAGAAGGTGAGCAGTTCTTC. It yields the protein CASSRGTSVEGEQFF.